This TCR beta chain was sequenced during a study of T-cell memory formation after mild COVID-19. This clonotype has at least ten counts. The CDR3 runs 14 residues. V lost 3 bases to trimming and J lost 3 bases, with 11 bases between them. CDR1 is MRHNA and CDR2 is SNTAGT in the germline V gene. TCRdb used MiXCR to reprocess the 5' RACE reads, holding one entry per CDR3 protein. Here the sample spans some 450,000 distinct CDR3 sequences, more than 15% being singletons. The sequencing input was PBMCs or a T cell subset sorted from them (not recorded which). The sequence was collected from a man aged 18 to 30 who had mild COVID-19 (a few samples of this study predate the infection). Cell type and time point are not known. The chain uses TRBV6-4 and TRBJ1-1; TRBD1 might be the D (6 bases). The CDR3 sequence is CASSEGGEDTEAFF. The CDR3 DNA reads TGTGCCAGCAGTGAAGGGGGGGAGGACACTGAAGCTTTCTTT.